The sequence of this TCR beta chain was determined in a study of blood T cell repertoires in COVID-19. Study-wide background: Sites across the United States, Italy and Spain contributed samples from acute and convalescent COVID-19. PBMCs, B-cell-depleted T cells, or T cells were the source of the cDNA or gDNA that made up the material.

Seattle's enrolled individuals joined amid active infection and were then monitored longitudinally. The CDR3 sequence is 15 residues long. Per the germline V gene, CDR1 is LNHDA and CDR2 is SQIVND (reference sequence). V was cut by 3 bases and J by 2 bases, with 11 bases left in between. How the authors handled the data: Estimation of nucleated cell counts relied on the amplification of reference gene primers. Clones were sequenced by immunoSEQ multiplex PCR, and TCRdb holds only the in-frame ones, with some missing. V and J calls and clone size are those listed in that table; D and trimming were worked out from the DNA. The sample has roughly 500,000 clones; about 91% are singletons.

The sample taken for sequencing was peripheral blood. The chain has TRBV19 and TRBJ1-5, with D maybe TRBD1 (5 bases). The clonotype was recovered from a man younger than 35 with COVID-19, enrolled during active disease. The CDR3 loop is CASSMYSQGNQPQHF. DNA for the CDR3: TGTGCCAGTAGTATGTACTCACAGGGCAATCAGCCCCAGCATTTT.